These T cell receptor beta chains were read from a single sample in a study of a mutant IDH1 vaccine in newly diagnosed glioma. TCRdb keeps only in-frame clones here, not all; method: immunoSEQ multiplex PCR. The repertoire holds tens of thousands of clones, with about four fifths as singletons. The antigens for these receptors are not known. The sample was PBMCs, taken from a glioma patient whose treatment included an IDH1 peptide vaccine. The receptor set was obtained from a man aged 30-40 years with glioma. CDR3s include the opening cysteine and the closing phenylalanine or tryptophan. Expanded clones get a size class; other rows say once, few or many, or leave the size out.

v_call clone_size cdr3_aa
TRBV10-3 NA CAISEPLGAGTTEAFF
TRBV30 few CAWSVAVEDGYTF
TRBV10-2 NA CASNPGQGYNEQFF
TRBV15 NA CATSREGLAGGPYTDTQYF
TRBV27 NA CASSPQGFGNTIYF
TRBV27 NA CASSPRYGELFF
TRBV19 NA CASSTQTGVGSQPQHF
TRBV4-1 NA CASSQQRGGWGADTQYF
TRBV4-3 NA CASSQVLAGPEQYF
TRBV30 once CAWTEKDTTYGYTF
TRBV5-4 once CASSLEVGADEQYF
TRBV11-3 once CASSHGPSKSTFF
TRBV7-9 NA CASTPVAQDYEQYF
TRBV30 NA CAWSAGMGAQETQYF
TRBV5-1 NA CASSFSRDSISYEQYF
TRBV7-3 NA CASSPGGGNTIYF
TRBV5-1 NA CASRTGVDTQYF
TRBV10-2 NA CASSVRGETEAFF